These 26 T cell receptor beta chains came from one sample sequenced in a study of response to subunit inactivated influenza vaccine. TCRdb reanalysed the RT-PCR reads using MiXCR and keeps one entry per CDR3 protein. The data show 290,000 or so distinct CDR3 sequences, around 22% seen once. The sequenced sample was PBMCs from blood, obtained about 20 months after vaccination. The receptors were sampled from a man between 50 and 69 years old who received an inactivated influenza vaccine.

This clonotype was detected ten times or more. This chain connects TRBV20-1 to TRBJ1-2; possibly TRBD1 for D (5 bases). The CDR3 is 15 residues long. The germline V gene encodes CDR1 DFQATT and CDR2 SNEGSKA (reference sequence). With 6 bases removed from V and 1 base from J, the gap between germline ends came to 18 bases. This chain's CDR3 is CSARNTQQVNYGYTF. CDR3 DNA: TGCAGTGCCAGGAACACCCAACAGGTTAACTATGGCTACACCTTC.

This chain uses TRBV7-2 with TRBJ2-5, with 11 bases identical to TRBD2. CDR1 and CDR2 (germline): SGHTA, FQGNSA. This CDR3 is built from 17 residues. Germline trimming cut 4 bases from V and 5 bases from J; bases unmatched to any gene: 12. The CDR3 DNA sequence: TGTGCCAGCAGCTCAACATTTAGCGGGGGGGCTATCGAGACCCAGTACTTC. It specifies CASSSTFSGGAIETQYF.

This clonotype was counted a few times. J is TRBJ1-4 and V is TRBV20-1; D gene unclear. Looked up from germline, CDR1 is DFQATT and CDR2 is SNEGSKA (reference sequence). V was clipped by 3 bases and J by 0 bases, with 11 bases between them. The CDR3 length is 15 residues. CDR3 nucleotides: TGCAGTGCTAGCAATTTCCTAGCAACTAATGAAAAACTGTTTTTT. This gives the protein CSASNFLATNEKLFF.

The rearrangement joins TRBV19 to TRBJ1-5, with D perhaps TRBD1 (6 bases). This CDR3 is built from 16 residues. Germline V gene lookup returns CDR1 LNHDA and CDR2 SQIVND (reference sequence). Between the trimmed V and J ends, which lost 9 bases and 1 base, there was a span of 19 bases. The CDR3 here is CASREVLRGSNQPQHF. The CDR3 nucleotides are TGTGCCAGCCGAGAGGTATTAAGGGGGAGCAATCAGCCCCAGCATTTT.

The J gene is TRBJ1-1, the V gene TRBV5-1; D is possibly TRBD1 (5 bases). The CDR3 covers 17 residues. The V end was cut by 2 bases, the J end by 2 bases, with 19 bases between. The germline gives CDR1 SGHRS, CDR2 YFSETQ. CDR3 loop: CASSFGPIFTGNTEAFF. The CDR3, as DNA: TGCGCCAGCAGCTTTGGGCCTATTTTTACAGGTAACACTGAAGCTTTCTTT.

This clonotype occurred many times. J is TRBJ1-2 and V is TRBV28; 7 bases align to TRBD1. This CDR3 comprises 15 residues. With V trimmed by 5 bases and J by 0 bases, 6 bases remained unmatched. Per the germline V gene, CDR1 is MDHEN and CDR2 is SYDVKM. CDR3: CASSQRTGANYGYTF. DNA for the CDR3: TGTGCCAGCAGTCAAAGGACAGGAGCTAACTATGGCTACACCTTC.

The CDR3 sequence: CASSSPGLAYNEQFF. CDR3 coding DNA: TGTGCCAGCAGCTCTCCGGGACTAGCGTACAATGAGCAGTTCTTC. The chain employs TRBV11-2 and TRBJ2-1; 10 bases agree with TRBD2. The germline V gene has CDR1 SGHAT and CDR2 FQNNGV. The CDR3 contains 15 residues. Losses at the gene ends were 4 bases for V and 4 bases for J; bases not matched to a gene: 4. Using reference TRBV11-2 and TRBJ2-1 for the parts outside the CDR3, the full variable domain is EAGVAQSPRYKIIEKRQSVAFWCNPISGHATLYWYQQILGQGPKLLIQFQNNGVVDDSQLPKDRFSAERLKGVDSTLKIQPAKLEDSAVYLCASSSPGLAYNEQFFGPGTRLTVL.

This chain joins TRBV5-1 and TRBJ1-1, with D hard to call. The CDR3 sequence is 15 residues long. The V end was cut by 0 bases, the J end by 7 bases, with 16 bases between. The germline CDR1 and CDR2 sequences are SGHRS and YFSETQ. CDR3 bases: TGCGCCAGCAGCTTGGGCTGGGGAGGGCTCCTTGAAGCTTTCTTT. Residues: CASSLGWGGLLEAFF.

The chain carries TRBV27 and TRBJ1-5, with D uncertain. Germline V CDR1 and CDR2: MNHEY, SMNVEV (reference sequence). This CDR3 is 13 amino acids long. V was clipped by 3 bases and J by 1 base, with 4 bases between them. The CDR3 DNA sequence: TGTGCCAGCAGTTTCCCAAGCAATCAGCCCCAGCATTTT. Protein: CASSFPSNQPQHF.

The J gene is TRBJ2-1, the V gene TRBV29-1; TRBD2 matches at 11 bases. CDR1 and CDR2 from the germline V gene are SQVTM and ANQGSEA. J gave up 0 bases and V 4 bases, and 8 bases lay outside the gene matches. The CDR3 extends over 17 amino acids. In nucleotides, the CDR3 is TGCAGCGTTGGAGTGGCTAGCGGGAGGAGCTCCTACAATGAGCAGTTCTTC. As protein: CSVGVASGRSSYNEQFF.

The J gene is TRBJ2-1, the V gene TRBV5-6, with D possibly TRBD1 on 5 matching bases. Germline V lookup: CDR1 SGHDT, CDR2 YYEEEE. The V end lost 0 bases, the J end lost 11 bases, and 24 bases lay between the germline ends. The CDR3 loop spans 17 amino acids. The CDR3 spells CASSLVAVERGKEKQFF. Written as DNA, the CDR3 is TGTGCCAGCAGCTTGGTGGCGGTGGAAAGGGGAAAAGAAAAGCAGTTCTTC.

This clonotype was seen a handful of times. The chain links TRBV11-2 to TRBJ1-4; 9 nucleotides line up with TRBD1. Germline V lookup: CDR1 SGHAT, CDR2 FQNNGV. CDR3 size: 18 residues. Trimming cost V 2 bases and J 8 bases; bases outside gene matches: 15. The CDR3 protein is CASSLIWDRAPFGEKLFF. CDR3 in DNA: TGTGCCAGCAGCTTAATCTGGGACAGGGCCCCATTCGGCGAAAAACTGTTTTTT.

This clonotype was observed a handful of times. The chain joins TRBV2 to TRBJ2-2; no reliable D call. V lost 7 bases and J lost 0, with 9 bases in between. This CDR3 is 14 amino acids long. CDR1 and CDR2 from the germline V gene are SNHLY and FYNNEI. Here the CDR3 reads CASIYIANTGELFF. The CDR3 DNA is TGTGCCAGCATTTATATTGCGAACACCGGGGAGCTGTTTTTT.

This clonotype came up a few times. This chain connects TRBV10-3 to TRBJ1-2; D is undetermined. The CDR3 totals 11 residues. CDR1 is ENHRY, CDR2 SYGVKD, per germline. Trimming removed 4 bases from V and 7 bases from J, with 7 bases in between. The CDR3 region is CAISAGAGYTF. CDR3 sequence (DNA): TGTGCCATCAGTGCGGGTGCTGGCTACACCTTC.

A few counts support this clonotype. This chain connects TRBV29-1 to TRBJ2-1; 7 positions match TRBD1. The J segment lost 9 bases and the V segment lost 6 bases, leaving 11 bases of the junction unmatched. The CDR3 extends over 13 amino acids. Looked up from germline, CDR1 is SQVTM and CDR2 is ANQGSEA. The CDR3 loop reads CSVRTTGNFEQFF. The CDR3 coding sequence is TGCAGCGTACGCACGACAGGGAACTTTGAGCAGTTCTTC.

The V gene is TRBV24-1, the J gene TRBJ1-2; D not certain. CDR3 size: 14 residues. V lost 0 bases and J lost 3, with 7 bases in between. CDR1 and CDR2 (germline): KGHDR, SFDVKD. DNA for the CDR3: TGTGCCACCAGTGATTTGGTCAGAGACTATGGCTACACCTTC. Translating gives CATSDLVRDYGYTF.

This clonotype was counted only a few times. V is TRBV12-3 or TRBV12-4 and J is TRBJ2-3; 11 nucleotides line up with TRBD1. V trimming: 5 bases; J trimming: 6 bases; junction bases outside the gene matches: 7. The CDR3 covers 15 residues. CDR3 sequence reads: CASSKDRGRRDTQYF. The DNA of the CDR3 is TGTGCCAGCAGTAAGGACAGGGGGCGACGTGATACGCAGTATTTT.

This clonotype was counted many times. This chain uses TRBV20-1 with TRBJ1-2, with TRBD1 matching over 7 bases. This CDR3 is 15 amino acids long. Germline V gene lookup returns CDR1 DFQATT and CDR2 SNEGSKA (reference sequence). V was pared by 6 bases and J by 5 bases, with 15 bases of the junction left unmatched. CDR3 loop: CSARTGARGAYGYTF. The CDR3 region has the DNA TGCAGTGCCAGGACAGGAGCGCGGGGGGCGTATGGCTACACCTTC.

The genes are TRBV20-1 and TRBJ2-3; 7 nucleotides agree with TRBD1. After removal of 5 bases from V and 0 bases from J, the junction contained 11 bases not matched to a gene. The CDR3 consists of 16 residues. Germline V lookup: CDR1 DFQATT, CDR2 SNEGSKA (reference sequence). As DNA, the CDR3 is TGCAGTGCTCCAAACAGGGGCCGTGATAGCACAGATACGCAGTATTTT. This codes for CSAPNRGRDSTDTQYF.

The CDR3 loop reads CASSDRVYLPSPLHF. The CDR3 DNA reads as TGTGCCAGCAGCGACAGGGTTTACCTCCCTTCACCCCTCCACTTT. The chain is built from TRBV21-1 and TRBJ1-6; TRBD1 reflects the table's D call only, with no check against the DNA. TRBV21-1 is a documented pseudogene. The CDR3 consists of 15 residues.

This clonotype showed up just a few times. The chain employs TRBV4-2 and TRBJ2-1, with 8 bases matching TRBD2. Trimming removed 4 bases from V and 0 bases from J; junction bases left unmatched: 8. The germline V gene has CDR1 LGHNA and CDR2 YNFKEQ. CDR3 size: 17 residues. The CDR3 loop reads CASSPHFSGSSYNEQFF. For the CDR3, the DNA is TGTGCCAGCAGCCCCCATTTCAGCGGGAGCTCCTACAATGAGCAGTTCTTC.

The table lists this clonotype with a few counts. V is TRBV12-3 or TRBV12-4 and J is TRBJ1-1; D perhaps matches TRBD1 (5 bases). V lost 1 base, J lost 7 bases, and 13 bases lay in between. The CDR3 loop spans 14 amino acids. The CDR3 is CASSLGQKLGEAFF. The CDR3 DNA sequence: TGTGCCAGCAGTTTAGGACAGAAACTGGGTGAAGCTTTCTTT.

With regard to this clonotype: An end of the junction does not agree with germline; a read error may underlie this. The chain recombines TRBV25-1 with TRBJ2-1; D uncertain. The CDR3 sequence is 11 residues long. Germline CDR1 and CDR2: MGHDK and SYGVNS. CDR3 coding DNA: TGTGCCAGCAGTGACTACGATGAGCAGTTCTTC. It yields the protein CASSDYDEQFF.

This clonotype came up many times. This sequence joins TRBV19 and TRBJ1-5; 9 bases map to TRBD1. The trim removed 4 bases at V and 0 bases at J, leaving 13 bases unmatched. Looked up from germline, CDR1 is LNHDA and CDR2 is SQIVND (reference sequence). The length of the CDR3 is 19 residues. CDR3 in amino acids: CASSRNSGTGTYSNQPQHF. In DNA form, the CDR3 reads TGTGCCAGTAGTAGAAATTCCGGGACAGGGACCTATAGCAATCAGCCCCAGCATTTT. Full variable domain (rest looked up from reference TRBV19 and TRBJ1-5): DGGITQSPKYLFRKEGQNVTLSCEQNLNHDAMYWYRQDPGQGLRLIYYSQIVNDFQKGDIAEGYSVSREKKESFPLTVTSAQKNPTAFYLCASSRNSGTGTYSNQPQHFGDGTRLSIL.

J is TRBJ2-5 and V is TRBV2, with TRBD2 matching 7 bases. Germline CDR1 and CDR2: SNHLY and FYNNEI. The junction had 9 bases not matched to a gene; V was cut back by 7 bases and J by 1 base. There are 15 residues in the CDR3. CDR3 sequence: CASKNPSGPQETQYF. The DNA of the CDR3 is TGTGCCAGCAAGAATCCTAGCGGACCCCAAGAGACCCAGTACTTC.

The genes are TRBV30 and TRBJ1-2; D unresolved. The CDR3 runs 14 residues. Per germline, CDR1 GTSNPN and CDR2 SVGIG (reference sequence). The V gene lost 0 bases and the J gene lost 7 bases, with 15 bases spanning the gap. The chain's CDR3 is CAWSVSRATAGYTF. The DNA of the CDR3 is TGTGCCTGGAGTGTATCGCGGGCGACGGCTGGCTACACCTTC.